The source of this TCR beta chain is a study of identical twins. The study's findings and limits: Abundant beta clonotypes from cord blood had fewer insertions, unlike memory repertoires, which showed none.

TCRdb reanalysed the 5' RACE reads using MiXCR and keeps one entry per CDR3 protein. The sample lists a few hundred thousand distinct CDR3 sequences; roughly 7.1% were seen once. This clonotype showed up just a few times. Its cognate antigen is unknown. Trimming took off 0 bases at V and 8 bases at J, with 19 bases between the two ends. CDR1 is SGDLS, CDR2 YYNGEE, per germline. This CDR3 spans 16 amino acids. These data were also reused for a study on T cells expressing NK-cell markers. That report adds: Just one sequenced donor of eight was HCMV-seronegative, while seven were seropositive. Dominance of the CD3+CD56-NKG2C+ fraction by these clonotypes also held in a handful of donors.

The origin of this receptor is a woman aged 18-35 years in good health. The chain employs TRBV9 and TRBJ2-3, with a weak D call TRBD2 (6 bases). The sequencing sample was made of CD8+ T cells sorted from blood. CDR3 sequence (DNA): TGTGCCAGCAGCGTAGAGGAGGCCGTCTTAGCGGCTACGCAGTATTTT. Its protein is CASSVEEAVLAATQYF.